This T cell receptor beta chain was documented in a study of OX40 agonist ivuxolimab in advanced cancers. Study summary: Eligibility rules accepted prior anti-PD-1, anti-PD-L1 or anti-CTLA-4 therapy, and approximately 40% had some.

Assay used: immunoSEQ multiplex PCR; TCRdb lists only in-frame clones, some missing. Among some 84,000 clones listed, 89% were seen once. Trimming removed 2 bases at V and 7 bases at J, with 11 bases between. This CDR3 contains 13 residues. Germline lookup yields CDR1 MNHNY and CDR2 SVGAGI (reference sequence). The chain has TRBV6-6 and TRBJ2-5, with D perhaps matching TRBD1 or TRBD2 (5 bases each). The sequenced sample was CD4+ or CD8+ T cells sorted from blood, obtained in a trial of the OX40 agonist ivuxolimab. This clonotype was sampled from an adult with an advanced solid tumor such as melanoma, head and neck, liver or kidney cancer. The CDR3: CASSYGGEVTQYF. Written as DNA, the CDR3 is TGTGCCAGCAGTTACGGGGGAGAGGTGACCCAGTACTTC.